A selection of T cell receptor beta chains follows, all from one sample in a study of cytomegalovirus exposure and HLA in healthy donors. Repertoires were generated with immunoSEQ multiplex PCR, while TCRdb's copy carries only in-frame clones and drops some. The data show about 200,000 clones, approximately 85% seen once. The specimen was PBMCs. The receptor source for this set is a girl aged 10-17 years in good health and CMV-seropositive. The CDR3 runs from the conserved cysteine through the conserved F or W. A D gene is named only where the DNA matches it firmly. Size tells how often a clone was seen (once, few, many) or the class of an expanded clone, and some rows leave it out.

TRBJ2-1 once - TRBV30 CAWSRGSYNEQFF TGTGCCTGGAGCCGGGGCTCCTACAATGAGCAGTTCTTC
TRBJ2-1 once - TRBV20-1 CSAHREEQFF TGCAGTGCTCACAGGGAGGAGCAGTTCTTC
TRBJ2-5 - - TRBV7-2 CAWAFNQETQYF TGTGCCTGGGCGTTCAACCAAGAGACCCAGTACTTC
TRBJ2-2 once - TRBV5-1 CASSPNSPNTGELFF TGCGCCAGCAGCCCAAACAGCCCTAACACCGGGGAGCTGTTTTTT
TRBJ2-3 - TRBD2 TRBV7-9 CASSPSAGTRRADTQYF TGTGCCAGCAGCCCCTCGGCCGGGACTAGACGTGCAGATACGCAGTATTTT
TRBJ2-1 - TRBD2 TRBV2 CARKVGGGSYNEQFF TGTGCCAGAAAGGTTGGCGGGGGCTCCTACAATGAGCAGTTCTTC
TRBJ2-7 few TRBD1 TRBV7-2 CASSPGHRDREGEQYF TGTGCCAGCAGCCCGGGGCACCGGGACAGGGAGGGCGAGCAGTACTTC
TRBJ2-3 - TRBD2 TRBV11-2 CASIPLGGILPNTQYF TGTGCCAGCATCCCCTTGGGAGGGATCCTCCCAAATACGCAGTATTTT
TRBJ2-6 few TRBD1 TRBV19 CASSHDRAGANVLTF TGTGCCAGTAGTCACGACAGGGCTGGGGCCAACGTCCTGACTTTC
TRBJ1-5 - - TRBV6-1 CASSAQVGHNQPQHF TGTGCCAGCAGTGCTCAGGTAGGACACAATCAGCCCCAGCATTTT
TRBJ1-2 few TRBD1 TRBV6-1 CASADRDRGAYTF TGTGCCAGCGCTGACCGGGACAGGGGAGCCTACACCTTC
TRBJ2-7 - TRBD1 TRBV11-2 CASSLVYGTGRYEQYF TGTGCCAGCAGCTTAGTTTACGGGACAGGGCGCTACGAGCAGTACTTC
TRBJ2-3 - TRBD2 TRBV6-5 CASSSTSGGAQNTQYF TGTGCCAGCAGTTCCACTAGCGGGGGGGCGCAAAATACGCAGTATTTT
TRBJ1-1 - - TRBV6-5 CASSPNQQNEAFF TGTGCCAGCAGTCCAAACCAACAGAATGAAGCTTTCTTT
TRBJ2-7 - TRBD2 TRBV5-4 CASSSSGGPPSYEQYF TGTGCCAGCAGCTCAAGCGGGGGGCCACCCTCCTACGAGCAGTACTTC
TRBJ1-5 - - TRBV6-5 CATSSSRGGPQHF TGTGCCACCAGTTCCTCGCGGGGGGGACCCCAGCATTTT
TRBJ2-2 - TRBD1 TRBV19 CATQDRGRVPGELFF TGTGCCACCCAGGACAGGGGGCGCGTTCCCGGGGAGCTGTTTTTT
TRBJ2-2 - - TRBV6-5 CASSYSRRITTGELFF TGTGCCAGCAGTTACTCGCGGCGGATAACAACCGGGGAGCTGTTTTTT
TRBJ2-3 few TRBD1 TRBV7-9 CASSGRQGQDTQYF TGTGCCAGCAGCGGACGACAGGGGCAAGATACGCAGTATTTT
TRBJ2-2 - - TRBV15 CATSRGGTGGTGELFF TGTGCCACCAGCAGGGGGGGGACAGGCGGGACCGGGGAGCTGTTTTTT
TRBJ1-4 - - TRBV27 CASSSALIGDDEKLFF TGTGCCAGCAGTTCCGCCCTCATAGGAGACGATGAAAAACTGTTTTTT
TRBJ2-3 few TRBD1 TRBV11-2 CASREGTGVGADTQYF TGTGCCAGCAGGGAAGGGACAGGGGTGGGAGCAGATACGCAGTATTTT
TRBJ2-5 - - TRBV7-2 CASSLVGRETQYF TGTGCCAGCAGCTTAGTTGGGAGGGAGACCCAGTACTTC
TRBJ2-7 - - TRBV7-9 CASSSPGLPGEQYF TGTGCCAGCAGCTCTCCGGGTCTCCCCGGCGAGCAGTACTTC
TRBJ2-2 once TRBD2 TRBV19 CASSIFPSGGTGELFF TGTGCCAGTAGTATCTTTCCTAGCGGGGGCACCGGGGAGCTGTTTTTT
TRBJ2-7 - - TRBV7-9 CASSSSRPGQYF TGTGCCAGCAGCTCCTCCCGGCCGGGACAGTACTTC
TRBJ2-3 - TRBD2 TRBV9 CASSTSGVQDTQYF TGTGCCAGCAGCACTAGCGGGGTTCAAGATACGCAGTATTTT
TRBJ2-5 - TRBD1 TRBV10-1 CASSESIGSGGTETQYF TGCGCCAGCAGTGAGTCGATTGGGTCAGGGGGAACAGAGACCCAGTACTTC
TRBJ1-1 - - TRBV19 CASKERVPGGEAFF TGTGCCAGTAAAGAAAGGGTCCCTGGGGGGGAAGCTTTCTTT